A single T cell receptor beta chain is shown here with its context. The antigen is undetermined. This beta chain turned up in a library designed for alpha chains; as an off-target read, its abundance says little. The source of the sample is a study of spatial heterogeneity in lung cancer. In the study overall: Sequence detection consistently recorded a greater number of beta-chain than alpha-chain sequences. The study, taken as a whole, reports: Relative to follow-up, resection was when ubiquitous expanded tumor TCRs appeared more in blood.

Every TCR cDNA molecule bore a unique molecular identifier. TCRdb reprocessed the 5' RACE reads with MiXCR, giving one entry per CDR3 protein. This sample has about 240 distinct CDR3 sequences, with 35% to 50% found just once. The time point here: sample taken at primary tumor resection. Frozen PBMC, nontumor lung or tumor provided whole RNA, which was sequenced unsorted. A total of around 76 untreated early-stage non-small cell lung cancer patients served as donors. Trimming at V came to 4 bases and at J to 10 bases, leaving 3 bases not matched to a gene. This CDR3 region has 14 residues. The V gene's germline CDR1 is SGHVS and CDR2 FQNEAQ.

This specimen was PBMCs, taken at surgery. The TCR comes from a male donor with early-stage non-small cell lung cancer. The chain has TRBV7-8 and TRBJ2-2; the match to TRBD2 covers 13 bases. The CDR3 is CASSWGLAGTELFF. In nucleotides, the CDR3 is TGTGCCAGCAGCTGGGGACTAGCGGGGACGGAGCTGTTTTTT.